These 24 T cell receptor beta chains were sequenced from one sample in a study of blood T cell repertoires in COVID-19. The data were produced by immunoSEQ multiplex PCR, yet TCRdb's version contains in-frame clones alone and is incomplete. The sample contains fewer than 200,000 clones, around four fifths of which appear only once. Sequenced: peripheral blood. The receptors originated from a woman older than 75 with COVID-19, enrolled during active disease.

This chain links TRBV5-5 with TRBJ2-2; 7 bases map to TRBD1. CDR3 size: 16 residues. Trimming took 3 bases from V and 2 from J; bases not matched to a gene: 7. CDR1 SGHKS and CDR2 YYEKEE come from the germline V gene (reference sequence). The CDR3 sequence: CASSSSDRANTGELFF. DNA for the CDR3: TGTGCCAGCAGCTCCTCCGACAGGGCCAACACCGGGGAGCTGTTTTTT.

The genes are TRBV27 and TRBJ1-3, with D maybe TRBD1 (6 bases). Germline CDR1 MNHEY, CDR2 SMNVEV (reference sequence). This CDR3 region has 15 residues. Trimming shortened V by 5 bases and J by 0 bases, and 11 bases separated the two germline ends. DNA for the CDR3: TGTGCCAGCAGTATAAGGGGGACCTCTGGAAACACCATATATTTT. It encodes CASSIRGTSGNTIYF.

The chain couples TRBV7-3 to TRBJ2-3; 7 nucleotides agree with TRBD1. Germline values: CDR1 SGHTA, CDR2 FQGTGA. CDR3 length: 13 amino acids. The ends lost 5 bases at V and 3 bases at J; junction bases unmatched: 2. CDR3 region: CASSLQGTDTQYF. CDR3 nucleotides: TGTGCCAGCAGCCTACAGGGGACAGATACGCAGTATTTT.

The V call is TRBV5-1, the J call TRBJ1-1; the D gene is possibly TRBD1 (5 bases). CDR3 length: 13 residues. Trimming removed 9 bases from V and 1 base from J, with 13 bases in between. CDR1 is SGHRS, CDR2 YFSETQ, per germline. The DNA for the CDR3 is TGCGCCACCCGTACAGGTCAGAACACTGAAGCTTTCTTT. Translation gives CATRTGQNTEAFF. Combining the CDR3 with reference TRBV5-1 and TRBJ1-1 gives the whole variable domain KAGVTQTPRYLIKTRGQQVTLSCSPISGHRSVSWYQQTPGQGLQFLFEYFSETQRNKGNFPGRFSGRQFSNSRSEMNVSTLELGDSALYLCATRTGQNTEAFFGQGTRLTVV.

The V and J genes are TRBV9 and TRBJ2-1, with TRBD2 identical over 7 bases. Germline values: CDR1 SGDLS, CDR2 YYNGEE. CDR3 length equals 15 residues. Losses at the gene ends were 0 bases for V and 7 bases for J; bases not matched to a gene: 7. The CDR3 sequence: CASSVGGRGLNEQFF. For the CDR3, the DNA is TGTGCCAGCAGCGTAGGCGGGAGAGGTCTGAATGAGCAGTTCTTC.

The J gene is TRBJ2-2, the V gene TRBV11-2, with D perhaps matching TRBD2 (6 bases). Germline assignment: CDR1 SGHAT and CDR2 FQNNGV. This CDR3 spans 14 amino acids. V was clipped by 2 bases and J by 12 bases, with 16 bases between them. The CDR3: CASSLTWRDAKLFF. CDR3 sequence (DNA): TGTGCCAGCAGCTTAACGTGGAGGGACGCCAAGCTGTTTTTT.

This clone was detected a few times. This sequence joins TRBV6-5 and TRBJ2-2; 7 nucleotides agree with TRBD1. V gave up 6 bases and J gave up 3 bases; unmatched junction bases: 4. The CDR3 consists of 14 residues. Germline CDR1 is MNHEY and CDR2 is SVGAGI. The CDR3 loop reads CASRTGTDTGELFF. The CDR3 DNA follows: TGTGCCAGCAGGACCGGGACAGACACCGGGGAGCTGTTTTTT.

The chain links TRBV2 to TRBJ2-7; D not resolved. This CDR3 contains 14 residues. The V end was cut by 8 bases, the J end by 4 bases, with 18 bases between. Germline CDR1 is SNHLY and CDR2 is FYNNEI. The CDR3: CASQSLVVPYEQYF. Written as DNA, the CDR3 is TGTGCCAGCCAATCCCTAGTGGTCCCTTACGAGCAGTACTTC.

DNA for the CDR3: TGTGCCACCAGTGACCCTTTTCTTAGCAGGGCGCAAGAGACCCAGTACTTC. Its protein product is CATSDPFLSRAQETQYF. V is TRBV24-1 and J is TRBJ2-5; maybe TRBD1 (5 bases). The CDR3 length is 17 residues. The V end was cut by 4 bases, the J end by 2 bases, with 19 bases between. The germline CDR1 and CDR2 sequences are KGHDR and SFDVKD.

This rearrangement joins TRBV7-3 to TRBJ1-2, with TRBD1 as a possible D gene (5 bases). This CDR3 comprises 14 residues. Germline-derived CDR1 and CDR2 are SGHTA and FQGTGA. V lost 4 bases, J lost 2 bases, and 11 bases lay in between. The chain's CDR3 is CASSSGAGNYGYTF. CDR3 nucleotides: TGTGCCAGCAGCTCTGGGGCAGGGAACTATGGCTACACCTTC.

The chain carries TRBV21-1 and TRBJ1-5; the table's TRBD1 call for D was not verified on the DNA. TRBV21-1 is described as a pseudogene. The CDR3 sequence is 14 residues long. CDR3 residues: CASRDRGIRQPQHF. The CDR3 coding sequence is TGTGCCAGCAGGGACAGGGGAATACGTCAGCCCCAGCATTTT.

The V and J genes are TRBV7-3 and TRBJ1-3; tentatively, D is TRBD1 (5 bases). V lost 5 bases, J lost 0 bases, and 11 bases lay in between. Germline-derived CDR1 and CDR2 are SGHTA and FQGTGA. The CDR3 runs to 15 residues. CDR3 sequence: CASSPDSDSGNTIYF. For the CDR3, the DNA is TGTGCCAGCAGCCCCGACAGTGACTCTGGAAACACCATATATTTT.

This chain links TRBV28 with TRBJ2-1, with TRBD2 identical over 13 bases. The CDR3 is 15 amino acids. Germline V lookup: CDR1 MDHEN, CDR2 SYDVKM. V shed 6 bases and J 6 bases; nucleotides not matched to a gene: 5. CDR3 sequence reads: CASRTGTSGTNEQFF. The CDR3 bases are TGTGCCAGCAGAACCGGGACTAGCGGGACCAATGAGCAGTTCTTC.

The rearrangement uses TRBV9 and TRBJ1-6; no clear D. CDR1 and CDR2 (germline): SGDLS, YYNGEE. V lost 7 bases and J 0 bases, leaving 5 bases between the germline ends. CDR3 length equals 13 residues. The CDR3 nucleotides are TGTGCCAGCGGGAGCTCCTATAATTCACCCCTCCACTTT. Protein sequence: CASGSSYNSPLHF.

The genes are TRBV7-9 and TRBJ1-1; D is ambiguous. The CDR3 contains 13 residues. Trimming shortened V by 2 bases and J by 6 bases, and 10 bases separated the two germline ends. Germline assignment: CDR1 SEHNR and CDR2 FQNEAQ (reference sequence). The CDR3 DNA sequence: TGTGCCAGCAGCTTAAGAACTGCTGCTGAAGCTTTCTTT. The encoded protein is CASSLRTAAEAFF.

The chain uses TRBV5-3 and TRBJ1-5, with TRBD1 matching over 9 bases. TRBV5-3 is an open reading frame whose function is uncertain. V gave up 2 bases and J gave up 11 bases; unmatched junction bases: 11. The CDR3 loop spans 15 amino acids. DNA for the CDR3: TGTGCCAGAAGCTTAAACAGGGGGCCCTCCCAGGCCCAGCATTTT. It is translated as CARSLNRGPSQAQHF.

This clone was seen only a few times. The genes are TRBV5-1 and TRBJ1-1; 8 positions match TRBD1. CDR3 length: 16 amino acids. Per germline, CDR1 SGHRS and CDR2 YFSETQ. J lost 2 bases, V lost 4 bases, and 10 bases had no gene match. In DNA form, the CDR3 reads TGCGCCAGCAGCACCCAAGGACAGGGCACAAACACTGAAGCTTTCTTT. Translated, it gives CASSTQGQGTNTEAFF.

On this clone: The junction and the germline gene differ at one end; a read error may be behind it. The chain employs TRBV5-1 and TRBJ2-3; D not resolved. Germline assignment: CDR1 SGHRS and CDR2 YFSETQ. The CDR3 covers 13 residues. The CDR3 nucleotides read TGCGCCAGCTGCTTGGCAGCGAAAGATACGCAGTATTTT. Translated, it gives CASCLAAKDTQYF.

The chain combines TRBV12-3 or TRBV12-4 with TRBJ1-5, with D unclear. CDR3 length equals 13 residues. Trimming took off 5 bases at V and 6 bases at J, with 11 bases between the two ends. The CDR3 nucleotides read TGTGCCAGCAGTCAAGAGGTGAGTCAGCCCCAGCATTTT. It specifies CASSQEVSQPQHF.

This clone came up once. This chain links TRBV29-1 with TRBJ1-1; the D gene is possibly TRBD1 (5 bases). The V end was cut by 4 bases, the J end by 5 bases, with 14 bases between. The CDR3 is 13 amino acids. Germline CDR1 SQVTM, CDR2 ANQGSEA. CDR3 amino acids: CSVVAGPNTEAFF. The CDR3 DNA reads as TGCAGCGTTGTCGCGGGGCCGAATACTGAAGCTTTCTTT.

V usage is TRBV5-4 and J usage is TRBJ2-7, with 8 positions matching TRBD2. This CDR3 comprises 13 residues. Germline V gene lookup returns CDR1 SGHNT and CDR2 YYREEE (reference sequence). V gave up 6 bases and J gave up 5 bases; unmatched junction bases: 7. The CDR3 loop is CASTKAGGHEQYF. The DNA for the CDR3 is TGTGCCAGCACTAAGGCGGGGGGCCACGAGCAGTACTTC.

This clone has a single count. The genes are TRBV1 and TRBJ2-7; the table calls TRBD2, which could not be checked here. TRBV1 is flagged as a pseudogene. CDR3 length: 19 amino acids. CDR3 residues: CTSSQDKVVKRTSGYEQYF. The CDR3 bases are TGCACCAGCAGCCAAGATAAAGTGGTTAAGCGGACTAGCGGCTACGAGCAGTACTTC.

V gene TRBV5-1 combines with J gene TRBJ1-1, with D possibly TRBD1 on 6 matching bases. There are 15 residues in the CDR3. Germline values: CDR1 SGHRS, CDR2 YFSETQ. The germline V and J ends were trimmed by 5 bases and 2 bases, with 16 bases remaining between them. The chain's CDR3 is CASSFNPTGNTEAFF. CDR3 bases: TGCGCCAGCAGTTTCAACCCGACAGGTAACACTGAAGCTTTCTTT.

CDR3 protein: CASSQGAGNYNSPLHF. DNA of the CDR3: TGCGCCAGCAGCCAGGGGGCAGGGAACTATAATTCACCCCTCCACTTT. V usage is TRBV4-1 and J usage is TRBJ1-6, with D possibly matching TRBD1 (6 bases). Trimming left V 3 bases short and J 3 bases short, with 12 bases between. The germline V gene has CDR1 MGHRA and CDR2 YSYEKL. CDR3 length equals 16 residues.